A selection of T cell receptor beta chains follows, all from one sample in a study of blood T cell repertoires in COVID-19. Profiled with immunoSEQ multiplex PCR; TCRdb holds only in-frame clones, not every one. The sample holds about 220,000 clones, 84% seen once. The sequencing sample was made of PBMCs or T cells enriched from blood (not recorded which). The receptors stem from a woman aged 40 to 49 who had recovered from COVID-19. Both conserved end residues are part of each CDR3. D genes are given only for firm matches. The size of a clone is reported for some rows only, either as once, few or many, or as a class for expanded clones.

.	TRBV5-1	once	TRBJ2-1	CASSGLRDGNEQFF	TGCGCCAGCAGTGGACTCCGAGATGGCAATGAGCAGTTCTTC
TRBD2	TRBV28	.	TRBJ2-4	CASSLSGTKNIQYF	TGTGCCAGCAGCCTTAGCGGGACCAAAAACATTCAGTACTTC
.	TRBV7-6	.	TRBJ1-1	CASSLEAGAAFF	TGTGCCAGCAGCTTGGAGGCAGGAGCTGCTTTCTTT
.	TRBV18	few	TRBJ1-1	CASSPYSEMNTEAFF	TGTGCCAGCTCACCTTACAGTGAAATGAACACTGAAGCTTTCTTT
TRBD1	TRBV3-1/TRBV3-2	few	TRBJ2-2	CASSLRTRGTGELFF	TGTGCCAGCAGCCTCCGGACCAGGGGGACCGGGGAGCTGTTTTTT
TRBD1	TRBV6-6	.	TRBJ2-2	CASSPGTGFGNTGELFF	TGTGCCAGCAGTCCCGGGACAGGGTTTGGAAACACCGGGGAGCTGTTTTTT
TRBD1	TRBV19	once	TRBJ1-5	CASNADRGPGGPQHF	TGTGCCAGTAACGCGGACAGGGGTCCGGGGGGGCCCCAGCATTTT
.	TRBV5-8	.	TRBJ1-2	CASSPPGWRGYTF	TGTGCCAGCAGCCCTCCAGGGTGGAGAGGCTACACCTTC
TRBD2	TRBV7-2	.	TRBJ2-1	CASSQRLAGLFF	TGTGCCAGCAGCCAAAGACTAGCGGGACTGTTCTTC
TRBD1	TRBV24-1	once	TRBJ2-2	CATSAGTGANTGELFF	TGTGCCACCAGTGCAGGGACAGGGGCGAACACCGGGGAGCTGTTTTTT
.	TRBV14	.	TRBJ1-6	CASSEGRGFYNSPLHF	TGTGCCAGCAGCGAAGGCAGGGGTTTTTATAATTCACCCCTCCACTTT
.	TRBV30	.	TRBJ1-1	CAWSGRQGSTEAFF	TGTGCCTGGAGTGGTAGGCAGGGCAGCACTGAAGCTTTCTTT
TRBD2	TRBV27	.	TRBJ2-1	CASRKVAGGSYNEQFF	TGTGCCAGCAGAAAGGTAGCGGGAGGGAGCTACAATGAGCAGTTCTTC
.	TRBV5-1	.	TRBJ2-1	CASSPRILSYNEQFF	TGCGCCAGCAGCCCCCGTATCCTCTCCTACAATGAGCAGTTCTTC
.	TRBV5-8	.	TRBJ2-4	CASRRPGGIQYF	TGTGCCAGCAGGAGGCCTGGAGGCATTCAGTACTTC
.	TRBV5-5	once	TRBJ1-5	CASSLDGDQPQHF	TGTGCCAGCAGCTTGGACGGGGATCAGCCCCAGCATTTT
TRBD1	TRBV27	.	TRBJ1-6	CASSPRGQGYNSPLHF	TGTGCCAGCAGTCCGAGAGGACAGGGCTATAATTCACCCCTCCACTTT
.	TRBV9	.	TRBJ1-1	CASSPGSGATEAFF	TGTGCCAGCAGCCCCGGATCTGGAGCCACTGAAGCTTTCTTT
TRBD2	TRBV5-1	.	TRBJ2-1	CASSRAGLAAYNEQFF	TGCGCCAGCAGCAGGGCGGGACTAGCGGCTTACAATGAGCAGTTCTTC
.	TRBV21-1	few	TRBJ2-1	CASSTFSTSGRPNSYNEQFF	TGTGCCAGCAGCACTTTCTCGACTAGCGGGAGGCCCAACTCCTACAATGAGCAGTTCTTC
.	TRBV7-2	few	TRBJ2-1	CASSLERSDEQFF	TGTGCCAGCAGCTTAGAACGTAGCGATGAGCAGTTCTTC
TRBD1	TRBV30	.	TRBJ1-3	CAWISSRTGGVYGNTIYF	TGTGCCTGGATATCCTCCCGGACAGGGGGCGTCTATGGAAACACCATATATTTT
TRBD1	TRBV11-2	once	TRBJ1-2	CASSSGQNYGYTF	TGTGCCAGCAGCTCGGGACAGAACTATGGCTACACCTTC
TRBD1	TRBV11-2	.	TRBJ2-6	CASSSTRGQGAVGANVLTF	TGTGCCAGCAGCTCCACAAGGGGGCAGGGGGCAGTCGGGGCCAACGTCCTGACTTTC
.	TRBV5-1	.	TRBJ2-5	CASSLYGSRQETQYF	TGCGCCAGCAGCTTGTACGGTAGCAGACAAGAGACCCAGTACTTC
TRBD1	TRBV28	.	TRBJ1-1	CASSSPGGEGTEAFF	TGTGCCAGCAGTTCCCCAGGGGGCGAGGGCACTGAAGCTTTCTTT
.	TRBV21-1	.	TRBJ2-1	CASSNGDLTYNEQFF	TGTGCCAGCAGCAACGGGGATCTCACCTACAATGAGCAGTTCTTC
.	TRBV15	.	TRBJ2-7	CATSRDREGLGQYF	TGTGCCACCAGCAGAGATCGGGAAGGATTGGGGCAGTACTTC
TRBD2	TRBV7-6	.	TRBJ2-2	CASSLGVGGRAIGELFF	TGTGCCAGCAGCTTAGGAGTGGGCGGGAGGGCCATCGGGGAGCTGTTTTTT
.	TRBV28	.	TRBJ2-4	CASSLPGSKNIQYF	TGTGCCAGCAGTTTACCGGGGAGCAAAAACATTCAGTACTTC
TRBD1	TRBV7-9	.	TRBJ1-6	CASSLDRGSYNSPLHF	TGTGCCAGCAGCTTAGACAGGGGCTCCTATAATTCACCCCTCCACTTT
TRBD2	TRBV7-2	.	TRBJ2-1	CASSSTPSGSFTFF	TGTGCCAGCAGCTCGACCCCTAGCGGGAGTTTTACGTTCTTC
TRBD1	TRBV12-3/TRBV12-4	.	TRBJ1-5	CASSQDRAQPQHF	TGTGCCAGCAGTCAGGACAGGGCGCAGCCCCAGCATTTT
.	TRBV7-3	.	TRBJ2-2	CASNQGNTGELFF	TGTGCCAGCAACCAGGGGAACACCGGGGAGCTGTTTTTT
.	TRBV4-1	.	TRBJ1-2	CASSQDTGFRGYTF	TGCGCCAGCAGCCAAGATACGGGATTCCGGGGCTACACCTTC
.	TRBV28	.	TRBJ2-4	CASSKESRELRNIQYF	TGTGCCAGCAGTAAGGAAAGCCGGGAGCTGAGAAACATTCAGTACTTC
.	TRBV5-4	.	TRBJ2-1	CASSSGERAQNEQFF	TGTGCCAGCAGCTCTGGCGAGAGGGCACAGAATGAGCAGTTCTTC
.	TRBV27	.	TRBJ1-2	CASSGQGQGFYGGYTF	TGTGCCAGCAGTGGGCAGGGTCAGGGGTTTTACGGCGGCTACACCTTC
TRBD1	TRBV5-8	.	TRBJ2-1	CASSQQGLSYNEQFF	TGTGCCAGCAGCCAACAGGGGCTCTCCTACAATGAGCAGTTCTTC
.	TRBV27	.	TRBJ1-5	CASSSLGEGNQPQHF	TGTGCCAGCAGTTCCTTAGGGGAGGGCAATCAGCCCCAGCATTTT
.	TRBV28	.	TRBJ1-1	CASSAPLSAEAFF	TGTGCCAGCAGTGCCCCCCTTAGCGCTGAAGCTTTCTTT
.	TRBV4-1	few	TRBJ2-7	CASSPSRGGGYEQYF	TGCGCCAGCAGCCCCTCGAGGGGGGGAGGATACGAGCAGTACTTC
TRBD2	TRBV7-2	.	TRBJ2-1	CASSDRTSAYNEQFF	TGTGCCAGCAGCGATAGGACTAGTGCCTACAATGAGCAGTTCTTC
.	TRBV14	few	TRBJ2-7	CASSQVHNRETYEQYF	TGTGCCAGCAGCCAAGTCCACAACAGGGAAACCTACGAGCAGTACTTC
.	TRBV7-9	.	TRBJ2-1	CASSLVQGFYNEQFF	TGTGCCAGCAGCTTAGTACAGGGTTTTTACAATGAGCAGTTCTTC
TRBD1	TRBV23-1	.	TRBJ1-6	CASSPTGGAVHNSPLHF	TGCGCCAGCAGCCCTACAGGGGGGGCTGTCCATAATTCACCCCTCCACTTT
.	TRBV28	.	TRBJ2-3	CASSSPGDTDTQYF	TGTGCCAGCAGTTCGCCGGGAGACACAGATACGCAGTATTTT
.	TRBV21-1	.	TRBJ2-5	CASSKIELPGVALETQYF	TGTGCCAGCAGCAAAATAGAACTCCCAGGGGTTGCATTGGAGACCCAGTACTTC
.	TRBV2	.	TRBJ2-3	CASSEDRVGDTQYF	TGTGCCAGCAGTGAAGACAGGGTCGGAGATACGCAGTATTTT
TRBD1	TRBV19	.	TRBJ1-5	CASSRHRGNQPQHF	TGTGCCAGTAGTAGGCACAGGGGTAATCAGCCCCAGCATTTT
.	TRBV6-5	.	TRBJ2-2	CASITGFMTGELFF	TGTGCCAGCATTACGGGGTTCATGACCGGGGAGCTGTTTTTT
.	TRBV5-1	.	TRBJ1-5	CASSPTPGAQPQHF	TGCGCCAGCAGTCCCACTCCAGGGGCCCAGCCCCAGCATTTT
TRBD1	TRBV6-5	.	TRBJ2-7	CASSPAGTDYEQYF	TGTGCCAGCAGTCCTGCCGGGACAGACTACGAGCAGTACTTC